Listed below are T cell receptor beta chains from one sample, sequenced in a study of shared clonotypes between healthy human individuals. The protocol was immunoSEQ multiplex PCR, while the TCRdb copy is restricted to in-frame clones and leaves out a portion. The top ten clones hold 0.85% to 1% of a sample with about a million clones, approximately 80% of them seen once. The sequenced material came from memory CD4+ T cells from PBMCs. All receptors come from a man between 18 and 35 years old in good health. Some clones in this sample may be carry-over from other donors' samples. The CDR3 runs from the conserved cysteine through the conserved F or W. Each record gives: clone size, D gene, J gene, V gene, CDR3 DNA, CDR3 protein. A D gene is named only where the DNA matches it firmly. Rows give clone size only sometimes, using once, few, many, or a class for an expanded clone.

>-|TRBD1|TRBJ2-1|TRBV4-1
TGCGCCAGCAGCCAAGATCTGGGACAGTTAGTGTTGTACAATGAGCAGTTCTTC
CASSQDLGQLVLYNEQFF
>few|TRBD2|TRBJ2-4|TRBV2
TGTGCCACCGCGGCCGCTAGCGGCAAAAACATTCAGTACTTC
CATAAASGKNIQYF
>-|-|TRBJ1-4|TRBV19
TGTGCCAGTAGTATTCTGAGGGCGGGGGAAAAACTGTTTTTT
CASSILRAGEKLFF
>-|-|TRBJ1-2|TRBV5-6
TGTGCCAGCAGCTCCAGGGTGTACAGGGTCAGTATGTATGGCTACACCTTC
CASSSRVYRVSMYGYTF
>-|TRBD2|TRBJ2-7|TRBV10-3
TGTGCCATCAGTGATGTAGAGCGGGACTACGAGCAGTACTTC
CAISDVERDYEQYF
>many|-|TRBJ2-2|TRBV28
TGTGCCAGCAGTTTAGAGACCGGGGAGCTGTTTTTT
CASSLETGELFF
>-|-|TRBJ2-3|TRBV6-5
TGTGCCAGCAGTTCATGGGTCGTTCGGAACACAGATACGCAGTATTTT
CASSSWVVRNTDTQYF
>-|-|TRBJ2-3|TRBV19
TGTGCCAGTAGTATAGACGGAGGAACAGATACGCAGTATTTT
CASSIDGGTDTQYF
>-|-|TRBJ1-2|TRBV6-5
TGTGCCAGCAGCCGGGACCCAGAAGGTATCGGCTACACCTTC
CASSRDPEGIGYTF
>-|-|TRBJ2-3|TRBV29-1
TGCAGCGAAAGGGGGGGGTTGGGGACAGATACGCAGTATTTT
CSERGGLGTDTQYF
>-|TRBD1|TRBJ2-2|TRBV7-9
TGTGCCAGCGCGGGACAGGGGGTCAGAAGCACCGGGGAGCTGTTTTTT
CASAGQGVRSTGELFF
>-|-|TRBJ1-2|TRBV19
TGTGCCAGTAGTATCCCAGGAGAAGCCTATGGCTACACCTTC
CASSIPGEAYGYTF
>-|-|TRBJ2-5|TRBV5-1
TGCGCCAGCAGCCGCACAGGCTCAAACAAGGAGACCCAGTACTTC
CASSRTGSNKETQYF
>-|TRBD1|TRBJ1-4|TRBV9
TGTGCCAGCAGCGGGGACAGGGGTTTTGAAAAACTGTTTTTT
CASSGDRGFEKLFF
>once|-|TRBJ2-7|TRBV10-3
TGTGCCATCAGACACCCCGGGAACGGTTCCGCCGGCGAGCAGTACTTC
CAIRHPGNGSAGEQYF
>once|TRBD1|TRBJ1-2|TRBV6-6
TGTGCCAGCAGTACAGACAGGGTTGGCTACACCTTC
CASSTDRVGYTF
>-|-|TRBJ1-2|TRBV30
TGTGCCTGGAGTAGTCGAGGCTATGGCTACACCTTC
CAWSSRGYGYTF
>-|-|TRBJ1-5|TRBV2
TGTGCCAGCAGTGCCACGGGGAGGAATCAGCCCCAGCATTTT
CASSATGRNQPQHF
>few|-|TRBJ2-7|TRBV19
TGTGCCAGTAGTATAGAGGGCTACTCCTACGAGCAGTACTTC
CASSIEGYSYEQYF
>-|TRBD1|TRBJ1-5|TRBV27
TGTGCCAGCAGAAGAGGGACAGGGGGCACGTTTAGCAATCAGCCCCAGCATTTT
CASRRGTGGTFSNQPQHF
>-|-|TRBJ2-1|TRBV28
TGTGCCAGCAGTTTATTCCGCCTTTCCGAGCGCGGTGAGCAGTTCTTC
CASSLFRLSERGEQFF
>-|-|TRBJ2-7|TRBV23-1
TGCGCCAGCAGTGGGACGGGTTCCCCCTACGAGCAGTACTTC
CASSGTGSPYEQYF
>-|TRBD1|TRBJ1-2|TRBV15
TGTGCCACCAGCAGTCCCGACAGGGCCCACTATGGCTACACCTTC
CATSSPDRAHYGYTF
>once|-|TRBJ2-2|TRBV9
TGTGCCAGCAGCGTAGCTGGCCCGGCCGGGGAGCTGTTTTTT
CASSVAGPAGELFF
>once|-|TRBJ2-1|TRBV5-8
TGTGCCAGCAGCTTGGCCGGGGGCACCTACAATGAGCAGTTCTTC
CASSLAGGTYNEQFF
>-|TRBD2|TRBJ2-7|TRBV5-5
TGTGCCAGCAGCTTGTCCAGCGGGAGGGACGAGCAGTACTTC
CASSLSSGRDEQYF
>once|TRBD1|TRBJ2-7|TRBV19
TGTGCCAGTAGTCCCACCGGGACAGCAATTTACGAGCAGTACTTC
CASSPTGTAIYEQYF
>once|TRBD1|TRBJ1-2|TRBV6-5
TGTGCCAGCAGCGAACAGGGGGGTGGCTACACCTTC
CASSEQGGGYTF
>-|TRBD2|TRBJ2-3|TRBV18
TGTGCCAGCTCACCGAGGGGACTAGCGGGGACAGATACGCAGTATTTT
CASSPRGLAGTDTQYF
>-|TRBD2|TRBJ2-1|TRBV5-1
TGCGCCAGCAGCTTGCTAGCGGGGTCGTACAATGAGCAGTTCTTC
CASSLLAGSYNEQFF
>-|TRBD2|TRBJ2-2|TRBV5-1
TGCGCCAGCAGCTTGGCGACTAGCGGGAGGGTCACCGGGGAGCTGTTTTTT
CASSLATSGRVTGELFF
>-|-|TRBJ2-1|TRBV5-1
TGCGCCAGCAGCTTGTCAGGGGCGGGGGATGAGCAGTTCTTC
CASSLSGAGDEQFF
>once|-|TRBJ2-7|TRBV10-3
TGTGCCATCAGTGAGTCGAGGTACGAGCAGTACTTC
CAISESRYEQYF
>-|TRBD1|TRBJ2-1|TRBV18
TGTGCCAGCTCACCAACAACAGGGGATAATGAGCAGTTCTTC
CASSPTTGDNEQFF
>few|TRBD1|TRBJ2-2|TRBV7-3
TGTGCCAGCAGCTTAACCTGGACAGGGGGAACCGGGGAGCTGTTTTTT
CASSLTWTGGTGELFF
>-|TRBD2|TRBJ2-7|TRBV27
TGTGCCAGCAGTTGGGCTAGCGGGAGGAGGGTCAACGAGCAGTACTTC
CASSWASGRRVNEQYF
>few|-|TRBJ2-7|TRBV28
TGTGCCAGCAGTTTTCGAACTGGAAGGGAAGACGAGCAGTACTTC
CASSFRTGREDEQYF
>-|TRBD1|TRBJ2-5|TRBV5-4
TGTGCCAGCAGCCAGGACAGGGAGGAGACCCAGTACTTC
CASSQDREETQYF
>-|-|TRBJ2-3|TRBV6-5
TGTGCCAGCAGTTACGGCACAGACACAGATACGCAGTATTTT
CASSYGTDTDTQYF
>-|-|TRBJ2-6|TRBV7-9
TGTGCCAGCAGCCCATCACGGCCTGGGGCCAACGTCCTGACTTTC
CASSPSRPGANVLTF
>-|-|TRBJ1-2|TRBV30
TGTGCCTGGAGTGTTCCGGGGAGGGTGGTCGGCTACACCTTC
CAWSVPGRVVGYTF
>-|-|TRBJ1-1|TRBV29-1
TGCAGCGTTGACCGGGGCTCGGGAACTGAAGCTTTCTTT
CSVDRGSGTEAFF
>few|-|TRBJ2-5|TRBV7-8
TGTGCCAGCAATCTCGAAGGGGGGAGAGGGGAGACCCAGTACTTC
CASNLEGGRGETQYF
>-|TRBD2|TRBJ2-2|TRBV5-4
TGTGCCAGCAGCGTTACTAGCGGCACCGGGGAGCTGTTTTTT
CASSVTSGTGELFF
>-|-|TRBJ2-7|TRBV19
TGTGCCAGTAGTATAGGTTGGCAGAGAGGCTACGAGCAGTACTTC
CASSIGWQRGYEQYF
>-|TRBD2|TRBJ2-3|TRBV5-1
TGCGCCAGCAGCAAACAACCGGGACTAGCGGGAGCAAGCACAGATACGCAGTATTTT
CASSKQPGLAGASTDTQYF